Following are 15 T cell receptor beta chains from one sample sequenced in a study of blood T cell repertoires in COVID-19. Method: immunoSEQ multiplex PCR; TCRdb's copy keeps in-frame clones and lacks some. The sample carries roughly 32,000 clones, approximately 89% recorded once. The sample taken for sequencing was peripheral blood. The receptor set was obtained from a man aged 55 to 70 with active or convalescent COVID-19.

A few counts support this clone. The chain employs TRBV9 and TRBJ2-1; 8 bases line up with TRBD2. Germline V gene data show CDR1 as SGDLS and CDR2 as YYNGEE. Germline trimming cut 0 bases from V and 5 bases from J; bases unmatched to any gene: 4. The CDR3 consists of 15 residues. The CDR3 nucleotides read TGTGCCAGCAGCGTAGGAGCGGGAGCTCACAATGAGCAGTTCTTC. Its translation is CASSVGAGAHNEQFF.

The gene calls are TRBV5-4 and TRBJ2-3, with D perhaps matching TRBD1 (6 bases). V dropped 0 bases and J dropped 1 base, with 9 bases sitting between them. Germline CDR1 is SGHNT and CDR2 is YYREEE (reference sequence). The CDR3 covers 15 residues. CDR3 loop: CASSLDGGGTDTQYF. The CDR3 DNA follows: TGTGCCAGCAGCTTGGATGGGGGCGGCACAGATACGCAGTATTTT.

The chain couples TRBV7-9 to TRBJ1-2, with 11 bases that match TRBD1. The V gene's germline CDR1 is SEHNR and CDR2 FQNEAQ (reference sequence). This CDR3 is 15 amino acids long. Losses at the gene ends were 11 bases for V and 8 bases for J; bases not matched to a gene: 16. In DNA form, the CDR3 reads TGTGCCTGCCGGGGGACAGGGGGGCCCTCAGGGGGCTACACCTTC. This codes for CACRGTGGPSGGYTF.

The V and J genes are TRBV9 and TRBJ1-3; 7 bases fit TRBD1. CDR3 size: 16 residues. Per the germline V gene, CDR1 is SGDLS and CDR2 is YYNGEE. V was pared by 4 bases and J by 0 bases, with 7 bases of the junction left unmatched. The CDR3 loop is CASSTGQPGSGNTIYF. The DNA of the CDR3 is TGTGCCAGCAGCACGGGACAGCCGGGCTCTGGAAACACCATATATTTT.

This clone appeared many times. The V call is TRBV5-1, the J call TRBJ2-3, with D possibly being TRBD2 (5 bases). Germline V gene sequence: CDR1 SGHRS, CDR2 YFSETQ. The ends were cut back, 0 bases at V and 7 bases at J, with 15 bases in the middle. The CDR3 runs 15 residues. The CDR3 DNA reads TGCGCCAGCAGCTTGGTAGGACTTTTCGTAAATACGCAGTATTTT. Translated, it gives CASSLVGLFVNTQYF.

The sample holds a few counts of this clone. The CDR3 coding sequence is TGTGCCAGCAGCTTAGCAAGACAGGGGGCCTTCTACGAGCAGTACGTC. Translation gives CASSLARQGAFYEQYV. The chain uses TRBV7-9 and TRBJ2-7; 10 bases are shared with TRBD1. Germline V gives CDR1 SEHNR, CDR2 FQNEAQ (reference sequence). The CDR3 runs 16 residues. J lost 3 bases, V lost 0 bases, and 5 bases had no gene match.

CDR3 DNA: TGTGCCAGCAGCGTAACTAGCGGGAGGGTAACCGGGGAGCTGTTTTTT. Translation gives CASSVTSGRVTGELFF. J is TRBJ2-2 and V is TRBV9; TRBD2 agrees at 13 bases. V was pared by 1 base and J by 5 bases, with 2 bases of the junction left unmatched. Germline assignment: CDR1 SGDLS and CDR2 YYNGEE. The CDR3 sequence is 16 residues long.

This clone was seen only once. This chain connects TRBV5-8 to TRBJ2-5; D possibly corresponds to TRBD1 (5 bases). Germline V CDR1 and CDR2: SGHTS, YDEGEE. Deletions cut 4 bases from V and 4 bases from J, with 11 bases between. This CDR3 comprises 13 residues. The CDR3 spells CASSKQVGETQYF. As DNA, the CDR3 is TGTGCCAGCAGCAAACAGGTCGGAGAGACCCAGTACTTC.

The gene calls are TRBV9 and TRBJ1-4; a weak D match, TRBD1 (6 bases). From germline, CDR1 is SGDLS and CDR2 YYNGEE. The CDR3 contains 14 residues. The V and J ends lost 0 bases and 8 bases respectively, with 11 bases between them. CDR3: CASSVGPGEEKLFF. The CDR3 DNA is TGTGCCAGCAGCGTAGGACCAGGGGAAGAAAAACTGTTTTTT.

CDR3 sequence reads: CASSEGTGMGRQAFF. CDR3 nucleotide sequence: TGTGCCAGCAGTGAAGGGACAGGGATGGGCAGGCAGGCTTTCTTT. V and J are TRBV2 and TRBJ1-1, with 8 bases fitting TRBD1. CDR1 is SNHLY, CDR2 FYNNEI, per germline. The CDR3 runs to 15 residues. V lost 1 base, J lost 11 bases, and 12 bases stayed unmatched. The full variable domain, in which reference TRBV2 and TRBJ1-1 provide the parts outside the CDR3, is EPEVTQTPSHQVTQMGQEVILRCVPISNHLYFYWYRQILGQKVEFLVSFYNNEISEKSEIFDDQFSVERPDGSNFTLKIRSTKLEDSAMYFCASSEGTGMGRQAFFGQGTRLTVV.

V is TRBV15 and J is TRBJ1-5; D is unresolved. V was clipped by 0 bases and J by 7 bases, with 4 bases between them. The CDR3 contains 12 residues. Germline values: CDR1 LNHNV, CDR2 YYDKDF (reference sequence). The CDR3 nucleotides are TGTGCCACCAGCAGAGACAGGCAGCCCCAGCATTTT. Residues: CATSRDRQPQHF.

The V gene is TRBV7-6, the J gene TRBJ1-6; no firm D call. Trimming removed 5 bases at V and 8 bases at J, with 10 bases between. The CDR3 covers 13 residues. Germline V gives CDR1 SGHVS, CDR2 FNYEAQ. Written as DNA, the CDR3 is TGTGCCAGCAGCAGAACAGCGGATTCACCCCTCCACTTT. Translation gives CASSRTADSPLHF.

V and J are TRBV27 and TRBJ1-2, with a tentative D call TRBD1 (6 bases). The germline V gene encodes CDR1 MNHEY and CDR2 SMNVEV (reference sequence). The ends were cut back, 5 bases at V and 4 bases at J, with 23 bases in the middle. This CDR3 region has 17 residues. DNA for the CDR3: TGTGCCAGCAGTCCCCGAGGGGGGGGGTCAGTTGGCTATGGCTACACCTTC. As protein: CASSPRGGGSVGYGYTF.

The rearrangement joins TRBV10-3 to TRBJ1-3; D may be TRBD1 (6 bases). Trimming left V 8 bases short and J 3 bases short, with 20 bases between. Germline CDR1 reads ENHRY; CDR2 reads SYGVKD. The CDR3 extends over 16 amino acids. The CDR3: CAILNEGGLSGNTIYF. The CDR3 nucleotides read TGTGCCATCCTAAACGAGGGGGGGCTCAGTGGAAACACCATATATTTT.

This clone was counted once. The rearrangement links TRBV6-6 to TRBJ1-1, with D tentatively TRBD1 (6 bases). V lost 7 bases to trimming and J lost 1 base, with 19 bases between them. This CDR3 has 16 residues. CDR1 and CDR2 (germline): MNHNY, SVGAGI (reference sequence). The CDR3 sequence: CASTPSSGGPNTEAFF. CDR3 in DNA: TGTGCCAGCACTCCATCGTCTGGGGGCCCGAACACTGAAGCTTTCTTT.